This T cell receptor (beta chain) was found in a study of T cells in Graves' hyperthyroidism and ophthalmopathy. Notes on the study in general: Ophthalmopathy was predicted by the model a median of 6.5 months ahead of onset. Blood held most thyroid clonotypes expanded above 0.001 frequency.

Turning to this clonotype: Its target is unknown.

CDR3 size: 13 residues. The germline V gene encodes CDR1 SNHLY and CDR2 FYNNEI. V gave up 3 bases and J gave up 8 bases, with 13 bases separating them. The TCR beta CDR3 regions underwent amplification using RNA transcripts as the source. With the HTBI primer set, the TCR CDR3 went through a first round of RT-PCR. TCRdb redid the calling of the multiplex PCR reads with MiXCR, one entry per CDR3 protein. The sample includes approximately 400,000 distinct CDR3 sequences, under 15% of them seen just once. Cells are PBMCs isolated from 9 to 10 ml of fresh blood. The TCR was taken from a woman aged 25 to 39 with Graves' hyperthyroidism. The sequenced sample was blood. The J gene is TRBJ1-1, the V gene TRBV2; D call uncertain. The CDR3 DNA sequence: TGTGCCAGCAGTGAGGAGAGGGCGTTAGAAGCTTTCTTT. Protein: CASSEERALEAFF.